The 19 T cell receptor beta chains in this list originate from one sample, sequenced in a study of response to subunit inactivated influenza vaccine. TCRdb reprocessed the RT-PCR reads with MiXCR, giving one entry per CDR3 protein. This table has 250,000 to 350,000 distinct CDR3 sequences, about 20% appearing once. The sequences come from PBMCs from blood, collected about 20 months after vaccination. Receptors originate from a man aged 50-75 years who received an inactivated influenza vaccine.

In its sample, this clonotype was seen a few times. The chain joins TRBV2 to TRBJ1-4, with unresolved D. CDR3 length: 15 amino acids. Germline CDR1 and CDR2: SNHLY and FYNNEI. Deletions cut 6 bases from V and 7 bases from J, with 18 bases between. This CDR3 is CASRLATSGGEKLFF. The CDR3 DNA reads TGTGCCAGCAGGCTGGCCACGTCCGGTGGTGAAAAACTGTTTTTT.

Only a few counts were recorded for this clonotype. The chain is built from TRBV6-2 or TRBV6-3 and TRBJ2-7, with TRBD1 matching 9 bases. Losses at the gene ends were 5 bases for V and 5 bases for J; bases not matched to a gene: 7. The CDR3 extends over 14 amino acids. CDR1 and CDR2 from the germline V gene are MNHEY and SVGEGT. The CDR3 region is CASSLRRTGDEQYF. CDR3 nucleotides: TGTGCCAGCAGTCTCCGAAGGACAGGGGACGAGCAGTACTTC.

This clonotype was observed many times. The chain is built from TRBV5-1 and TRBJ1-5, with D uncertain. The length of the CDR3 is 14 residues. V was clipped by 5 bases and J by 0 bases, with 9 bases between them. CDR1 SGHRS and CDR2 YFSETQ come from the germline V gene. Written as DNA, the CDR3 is TGCGCCAGCAGGGATCAGAGTAGCAATCAGCCCCAGCATTTT. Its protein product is CASRDQSSNQPQHF.

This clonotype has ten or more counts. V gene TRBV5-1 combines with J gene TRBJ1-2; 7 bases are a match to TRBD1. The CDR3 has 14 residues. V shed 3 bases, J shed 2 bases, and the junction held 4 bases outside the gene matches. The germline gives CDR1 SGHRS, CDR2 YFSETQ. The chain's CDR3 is CASSSGQINYGYTF. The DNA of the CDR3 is TGCGCCAGCAGCTCGGGACAGATCAACTATGGCTACACCTTC.

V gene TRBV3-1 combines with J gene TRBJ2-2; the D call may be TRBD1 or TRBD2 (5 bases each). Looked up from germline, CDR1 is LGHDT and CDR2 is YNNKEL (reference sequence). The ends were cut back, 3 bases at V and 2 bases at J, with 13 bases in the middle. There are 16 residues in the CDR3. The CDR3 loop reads CASSHRDRFNTGELFF. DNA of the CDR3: TGTGCCAGCAGCCACCGGGACCGATTTAACACCGGGGAGCTGTTTTTT.

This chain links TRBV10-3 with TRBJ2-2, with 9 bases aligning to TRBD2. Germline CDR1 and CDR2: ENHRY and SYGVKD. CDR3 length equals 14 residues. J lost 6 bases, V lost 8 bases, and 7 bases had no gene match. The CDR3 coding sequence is TGTGCCATCTCTGCGGGAGGGCTTTCCGGGGAGCTGTTTTTT. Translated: CAISAGGLSGELFF.

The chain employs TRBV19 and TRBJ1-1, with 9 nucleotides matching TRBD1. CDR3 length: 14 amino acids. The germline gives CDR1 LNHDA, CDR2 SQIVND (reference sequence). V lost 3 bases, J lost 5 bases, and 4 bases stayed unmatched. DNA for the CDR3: TGTGCCAGTAGTATCCGGGACAGGGAGACTGAAGCTTTCTTT. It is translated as CASSIRDRETEAFF.

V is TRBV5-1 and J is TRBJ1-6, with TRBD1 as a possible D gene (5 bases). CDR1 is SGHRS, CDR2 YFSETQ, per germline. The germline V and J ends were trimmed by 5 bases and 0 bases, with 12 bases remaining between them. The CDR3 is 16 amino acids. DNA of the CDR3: TGCGCCAGCAGACTGCAGGGAAGCTCCTATAATTCACCCCTCCACTTT. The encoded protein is CASRLQGSSYNSPLHF.

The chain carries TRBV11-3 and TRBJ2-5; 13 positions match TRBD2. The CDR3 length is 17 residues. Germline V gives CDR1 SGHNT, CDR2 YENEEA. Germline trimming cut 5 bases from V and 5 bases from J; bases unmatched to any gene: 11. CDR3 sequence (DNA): TGTGCCAGCAGCACCCGGACTAGCGGGAGTGGAGGGGAGACCCAGTACTTC. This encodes CASSTRTSGSGGETQYF.

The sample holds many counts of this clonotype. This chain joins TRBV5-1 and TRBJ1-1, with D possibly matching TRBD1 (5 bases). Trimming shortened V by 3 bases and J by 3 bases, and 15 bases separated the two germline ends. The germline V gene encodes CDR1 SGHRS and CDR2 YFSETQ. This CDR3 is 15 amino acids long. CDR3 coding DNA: TGCGCCAGCAGCTCGGATCTGGGGGGGGACACTGAAGCTTTCTTT. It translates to CASSSDLGGDTEAFF.

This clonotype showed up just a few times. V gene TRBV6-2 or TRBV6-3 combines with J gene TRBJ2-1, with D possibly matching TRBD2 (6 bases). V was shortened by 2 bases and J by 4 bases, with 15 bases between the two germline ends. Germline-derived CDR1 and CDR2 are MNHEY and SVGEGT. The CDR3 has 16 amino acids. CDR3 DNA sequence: TGTGCCAGCAGTTACCCCCGGCGGGGCCCTTACAATGAGCAGTTCTTC. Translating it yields CASSYPRRGPYNEQFF.

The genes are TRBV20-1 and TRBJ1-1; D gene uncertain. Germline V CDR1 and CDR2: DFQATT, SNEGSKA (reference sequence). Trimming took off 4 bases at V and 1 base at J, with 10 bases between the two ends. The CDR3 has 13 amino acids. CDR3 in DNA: TGCAGTGCTATTCGACTCCGGAACACTGAAGCTTTCTTT. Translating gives CSAIRLRNTEAFF.

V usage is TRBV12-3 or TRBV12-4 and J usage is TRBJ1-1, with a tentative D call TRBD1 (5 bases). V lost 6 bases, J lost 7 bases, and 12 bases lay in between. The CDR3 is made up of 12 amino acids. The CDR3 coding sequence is TGTGCCAGCAGGGTTGCCCAGGGTGAAGCTTTCTTT. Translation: CASRVAQGEAFF.

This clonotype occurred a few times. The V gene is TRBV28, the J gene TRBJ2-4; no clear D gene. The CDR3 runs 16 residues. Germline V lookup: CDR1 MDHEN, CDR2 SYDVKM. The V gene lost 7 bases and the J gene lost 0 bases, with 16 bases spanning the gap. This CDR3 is CASNPLKNIAKNIQYF. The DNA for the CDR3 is TGTGCCAGCAACCCACTCAAGAATATAGCCAAAAACATTCAGTACTTC.

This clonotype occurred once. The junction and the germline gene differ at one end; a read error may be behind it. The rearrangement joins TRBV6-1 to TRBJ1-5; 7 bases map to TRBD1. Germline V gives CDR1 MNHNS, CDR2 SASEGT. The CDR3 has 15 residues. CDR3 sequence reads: CASSRSGGLFQTQHF. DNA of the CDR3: TGTGCCAGCAGTCGTTCAGGGGGACTGTTTCAGACCCAGCATTTT.

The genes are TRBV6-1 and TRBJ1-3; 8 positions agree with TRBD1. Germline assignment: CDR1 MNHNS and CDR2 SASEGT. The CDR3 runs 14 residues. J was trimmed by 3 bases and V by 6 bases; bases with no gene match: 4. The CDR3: CASRRTGFGNTIYF. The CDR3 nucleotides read TGTGCCAGCAGGCGGACAGGGTTTGGAAACACCATATATTTT.

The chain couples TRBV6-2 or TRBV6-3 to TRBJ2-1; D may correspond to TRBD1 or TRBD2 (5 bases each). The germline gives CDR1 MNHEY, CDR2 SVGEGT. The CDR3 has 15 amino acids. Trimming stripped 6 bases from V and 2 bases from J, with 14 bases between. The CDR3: CASSPGTVPYNEQFF. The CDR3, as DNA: TGTGCCAGCAGCCCCGGGACGGTACCCTACAATGAGCAGTTCTTC.

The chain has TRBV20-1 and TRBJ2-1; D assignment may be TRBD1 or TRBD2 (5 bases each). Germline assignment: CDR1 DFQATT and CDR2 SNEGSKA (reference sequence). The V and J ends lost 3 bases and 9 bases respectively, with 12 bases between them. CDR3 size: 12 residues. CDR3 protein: CSASQGEGEQFF. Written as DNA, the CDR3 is TGCAGTGCTAGTCAGGGAGAGGGTGAGCAGTTCTTC.

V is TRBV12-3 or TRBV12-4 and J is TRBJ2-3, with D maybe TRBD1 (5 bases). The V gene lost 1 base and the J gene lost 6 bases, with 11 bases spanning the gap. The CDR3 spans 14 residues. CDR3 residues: CASSLEGETDTQYF. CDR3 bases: TGTGCCAGCAGTTTAGAAGGGGAAACGGATACGCAGTATTTT.